This T cell receptor beta chain was found in a study of blood T cell repertoires in COVID-19. The CDR3 is made up of 18 amino acids. CDR1 is SGDLS, CDR2 YYNGEE, per germline. With 4 bases clipped from V and 9 bases from J, the junction kept 24 bases outside the gene matches. TCRdb's table, derived via immunoSEQ multiplex PCR, lists solely in-frame clones and lacks some. The table has over 70,000 clones, about 86% seen once. Specimen: peripheral blood. The sequence was obtained from a human donor in a cohort sampled during active COVID-19. The gene calls are TRBV9 and TRBJ1-2; 7 bases agree with TRBD1. The CDR3 is CASSSHGTEWSPSGRYTF. The CDR3 DNA is TGTGCCAGCAGCTCCCACGGGACAGAATGGAGCCCGTCGGGCCGCTACACCTTC.